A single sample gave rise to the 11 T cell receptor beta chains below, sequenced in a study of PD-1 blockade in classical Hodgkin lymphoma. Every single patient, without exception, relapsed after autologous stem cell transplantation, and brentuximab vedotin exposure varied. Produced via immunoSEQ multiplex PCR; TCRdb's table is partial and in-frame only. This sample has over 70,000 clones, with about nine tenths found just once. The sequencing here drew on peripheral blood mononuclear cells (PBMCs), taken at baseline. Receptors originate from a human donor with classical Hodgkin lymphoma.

The CDR3 nucleotides read TGTGCCAGTAGTGAGTATAGGGACTCCTACGAGCAGTACTTC. As protein: CASSEYRDSYEQYF. This chain joins TRBV19 and TRBJ2-7, with D unclear. Germline V gives CDR1 LNHDA, CDR2 SQIVND (reference sequence). The CDR3 runs 14 residues. V lost 5 bases and J lost 0, with 11 bases in between. Full variable domain (remainder filled in from reference TRBV19 and TRBJ2-7): DGGITQSPKYLFRKEGQNVTLSCEQNLNHDAMYWYRQDPGQGLRLIYYSQIVNDFQKGDIAEGYSVSREKKESFPLTVTSAQKNPTAFYLCASSEYRDSYEQYFGPGTRLTVT.

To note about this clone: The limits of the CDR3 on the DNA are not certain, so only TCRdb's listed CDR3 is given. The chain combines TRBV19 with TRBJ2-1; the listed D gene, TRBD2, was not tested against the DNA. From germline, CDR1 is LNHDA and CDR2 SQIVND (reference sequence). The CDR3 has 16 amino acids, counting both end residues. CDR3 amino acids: CASFGSGGSSYNEQFF.

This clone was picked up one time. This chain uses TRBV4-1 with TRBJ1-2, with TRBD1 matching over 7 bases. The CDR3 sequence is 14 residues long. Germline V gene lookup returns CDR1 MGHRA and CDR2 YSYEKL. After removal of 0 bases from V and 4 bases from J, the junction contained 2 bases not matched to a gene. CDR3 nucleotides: TGCGCCAGCAGCCAAGACCGGGACAGCTATGGCTACACCTTC. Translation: CASSQDRDSYGYTF.

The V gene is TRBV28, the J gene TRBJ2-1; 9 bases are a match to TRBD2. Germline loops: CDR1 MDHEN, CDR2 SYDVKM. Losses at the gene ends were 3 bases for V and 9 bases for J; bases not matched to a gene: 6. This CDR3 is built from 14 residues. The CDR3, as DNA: TGTGCCAGCAGTTTTAGCGGGAGTCGTGGTGAGCAGTTCTTC. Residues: CASSFSGSRGEQFF.

The CDR3 is CASLGDTQYF. For the CDR3, the DNA is TGTGCCAGCTTAGGAGATACGCAGTATTTT. This chain connects TRBV19 to TRBJ2-3, with D hard to call. The germline gives CDR1 LNHDA, CDR2 SQIVND (reference sequence). V lost 9 bases and J 5 bases, leaving 6 bases between the germline ends. The CDR3 runs to 10 residues.

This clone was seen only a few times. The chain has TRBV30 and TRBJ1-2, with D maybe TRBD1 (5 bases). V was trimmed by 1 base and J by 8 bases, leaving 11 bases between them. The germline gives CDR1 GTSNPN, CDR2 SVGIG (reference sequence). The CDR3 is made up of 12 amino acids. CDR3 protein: CAWSAGGGGYTF. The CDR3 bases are TGTGCCTGGAGTGCGGGGGGAGGCGGCTACACCTTC.

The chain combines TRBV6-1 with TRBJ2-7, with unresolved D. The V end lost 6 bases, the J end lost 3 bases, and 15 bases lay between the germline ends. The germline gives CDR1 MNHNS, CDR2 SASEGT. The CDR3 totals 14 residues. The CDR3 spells CASRLQWGNYEQYF. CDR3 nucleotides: TGTGCCAGCAGACTCCAGTGGGGAAACTACGAGCAGTACTTC.

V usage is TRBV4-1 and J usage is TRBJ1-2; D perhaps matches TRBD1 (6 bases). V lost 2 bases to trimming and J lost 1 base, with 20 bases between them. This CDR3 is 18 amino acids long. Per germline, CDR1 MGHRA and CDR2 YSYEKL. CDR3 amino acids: CASSQPPGGALGNYGYTF. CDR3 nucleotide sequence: TGCGCCAGCAGCCAACCACCGGGGGGGGCGCTTGGTAACTATGGCTACACCTTC.

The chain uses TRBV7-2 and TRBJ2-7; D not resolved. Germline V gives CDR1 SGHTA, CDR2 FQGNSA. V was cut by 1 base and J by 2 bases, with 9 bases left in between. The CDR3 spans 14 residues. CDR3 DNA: TGTGCCAGCAGCTTAGTTGGCGGAACCTACGAGCAGTACTTC. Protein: CASSLVGGTYEQYF. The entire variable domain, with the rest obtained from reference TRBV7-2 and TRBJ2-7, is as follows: GAGVSQSPSNKVTEKGKDVELRCDPISGHTALYWYRQSLGQGLEFLIYFQGNSAPDKSGLPSDRFSAERTGGSVSTLTIQRTQQEDSAVYLCASSLVGGTYEQYFGPGTRLTVT.

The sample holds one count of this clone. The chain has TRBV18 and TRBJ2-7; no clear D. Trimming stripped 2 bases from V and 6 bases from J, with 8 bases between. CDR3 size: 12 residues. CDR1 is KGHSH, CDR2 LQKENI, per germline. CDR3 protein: CASSPGFGEQYF. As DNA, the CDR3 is TGTGCCAGCTCACCAGGGTTCGGCGAGCAGTACTTC.

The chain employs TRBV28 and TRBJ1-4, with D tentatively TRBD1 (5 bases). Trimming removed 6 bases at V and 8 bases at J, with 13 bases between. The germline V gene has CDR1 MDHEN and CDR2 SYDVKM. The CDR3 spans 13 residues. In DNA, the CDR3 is TGTGCCAGCAGCGCCAGGGTTGAGGAAAAACTGTTTTTT. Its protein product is CASSARVEEKLFF. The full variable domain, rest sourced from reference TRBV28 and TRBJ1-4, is DVKVTQSSRYLVKRTGEKVFLECVQDMDHENMFWYRQDPGLGLRLIYFSYDVKMKEKGDIPEGYSVSREKKERFSLILESASTNQTSMYLCASSARVEEKLFFGSGTQLSVL.